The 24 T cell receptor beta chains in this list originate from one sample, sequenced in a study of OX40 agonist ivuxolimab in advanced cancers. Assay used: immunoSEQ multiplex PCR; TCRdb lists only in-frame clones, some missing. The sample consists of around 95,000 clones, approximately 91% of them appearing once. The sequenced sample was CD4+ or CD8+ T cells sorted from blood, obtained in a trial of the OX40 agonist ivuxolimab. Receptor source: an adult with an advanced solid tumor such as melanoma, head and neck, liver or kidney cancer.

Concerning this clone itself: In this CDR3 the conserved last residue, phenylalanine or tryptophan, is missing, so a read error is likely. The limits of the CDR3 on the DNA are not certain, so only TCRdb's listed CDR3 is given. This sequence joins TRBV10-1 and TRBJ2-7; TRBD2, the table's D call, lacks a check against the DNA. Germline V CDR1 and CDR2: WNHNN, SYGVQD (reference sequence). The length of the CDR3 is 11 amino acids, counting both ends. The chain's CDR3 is CASSVGELNPL.

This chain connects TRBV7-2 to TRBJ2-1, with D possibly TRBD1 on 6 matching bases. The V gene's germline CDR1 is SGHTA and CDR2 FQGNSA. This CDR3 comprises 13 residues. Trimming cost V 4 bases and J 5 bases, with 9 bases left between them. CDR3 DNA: TGTGCCAGCAGCTCCAACAGGGACAATGAGCAGTTCTTC. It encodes CASSSNRDNEQFF.

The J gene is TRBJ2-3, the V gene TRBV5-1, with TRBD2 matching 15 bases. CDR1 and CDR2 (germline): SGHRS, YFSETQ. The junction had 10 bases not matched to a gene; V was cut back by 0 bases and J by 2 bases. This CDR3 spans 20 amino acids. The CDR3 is CASSLVGLAGGPRATDTQYF. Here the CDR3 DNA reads TGCGCCAGCAGCTTGGTAGGACTAGCGGGAGGGCCAAGAGCCACAGATACGCAGTATTTT.

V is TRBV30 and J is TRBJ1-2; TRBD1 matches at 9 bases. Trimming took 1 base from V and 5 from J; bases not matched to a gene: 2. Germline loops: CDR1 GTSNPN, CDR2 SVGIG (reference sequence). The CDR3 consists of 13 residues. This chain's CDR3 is CAWSGTGAYGYTF. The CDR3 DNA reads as TGTGCCTGGAGTGGGACAGGGGCTTATGGCTACACCTTC.

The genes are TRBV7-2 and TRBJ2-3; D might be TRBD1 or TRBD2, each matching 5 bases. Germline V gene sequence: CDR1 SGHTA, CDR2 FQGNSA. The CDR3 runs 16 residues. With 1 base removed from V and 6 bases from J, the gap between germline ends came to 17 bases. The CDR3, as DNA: TGTGCCAGCAGCTTAGGGCGCAGGGACCAATCCGATACGCAGTATTTT. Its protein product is CASSLGRRDQSDTQYF.

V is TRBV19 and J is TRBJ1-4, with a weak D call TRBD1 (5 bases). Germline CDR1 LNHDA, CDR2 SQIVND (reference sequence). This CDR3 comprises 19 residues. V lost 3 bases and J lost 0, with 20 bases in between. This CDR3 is CASSIRSGSLLSTNEKLFF. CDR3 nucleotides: TGTGCCAGTAGTATCCGTTCAGGGAGCCTCCTTTCAACTAATGAAAAACTGTTTTTT. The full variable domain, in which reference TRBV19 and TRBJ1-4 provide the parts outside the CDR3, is DGGITQSPKYLFRKEGQNVTLSCEQNLNHDAMYWYRQDPGQGLRLIYYSQIVNDFQKGDIAEGYSVSREKKESFPLTVTSAQKNPTAFYLCASSIRSGSLLSTNEKLFFGSGTQLSVL.

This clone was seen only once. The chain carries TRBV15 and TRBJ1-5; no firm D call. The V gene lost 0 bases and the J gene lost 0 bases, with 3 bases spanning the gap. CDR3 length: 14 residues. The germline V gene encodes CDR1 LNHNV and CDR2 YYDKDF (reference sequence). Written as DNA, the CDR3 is TGTGCCACCAGCAGAGATAATAGCAATCAGCCCCAGCATTTT. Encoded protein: CATSRDNSNQPQHF.

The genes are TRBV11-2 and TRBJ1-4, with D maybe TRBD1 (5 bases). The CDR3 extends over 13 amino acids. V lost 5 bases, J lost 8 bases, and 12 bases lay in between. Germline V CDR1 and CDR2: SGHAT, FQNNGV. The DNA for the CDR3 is TGTGCCAGCAGCCGAGGAGGGGTGGAAAAACTGTTTTTT. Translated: CASSRGGVEKLFF.

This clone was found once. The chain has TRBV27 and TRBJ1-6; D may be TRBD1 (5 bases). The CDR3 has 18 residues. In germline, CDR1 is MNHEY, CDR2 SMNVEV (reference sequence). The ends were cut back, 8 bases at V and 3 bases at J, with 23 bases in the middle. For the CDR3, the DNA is TGTGCCAGCCCAAATCAGGACATGGATGGGGGCTATAATTCACCCCTCCACTTT. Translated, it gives CASPNQDMDGGYNSPLHF.

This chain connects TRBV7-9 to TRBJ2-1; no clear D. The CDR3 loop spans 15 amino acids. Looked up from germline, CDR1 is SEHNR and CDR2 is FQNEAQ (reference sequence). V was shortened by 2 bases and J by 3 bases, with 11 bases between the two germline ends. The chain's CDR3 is CASSLRGSNYNEQFF. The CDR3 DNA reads TGTGCCAGCAGCTTACGAGGATCCAACTACAATGAGCAGTTCTTC. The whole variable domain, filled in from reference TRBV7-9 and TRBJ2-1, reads DTGVSQNPRHKITKRGQNVTFRCDPISEHNRLYWYRQTLGQGPEFLTYFQNEAQLEKSRLLSDRFSAERPKGSFSTLEIQRTEQGDSAMYLCASSLRGSNYNEQFFGPGTRLTVL.

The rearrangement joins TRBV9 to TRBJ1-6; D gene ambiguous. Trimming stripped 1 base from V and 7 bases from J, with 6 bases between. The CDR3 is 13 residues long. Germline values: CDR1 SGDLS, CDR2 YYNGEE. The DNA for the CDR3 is TGTGCCAGCAGCGTATCTATGAATTCACCCCTCCACTTT. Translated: CASSVSMNSPLHF.

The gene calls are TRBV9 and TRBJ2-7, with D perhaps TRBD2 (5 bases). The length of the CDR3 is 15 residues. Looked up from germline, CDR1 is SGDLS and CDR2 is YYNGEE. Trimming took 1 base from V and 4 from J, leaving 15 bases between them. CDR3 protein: CASSVSETTVYEQYF. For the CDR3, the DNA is TGTGCCAGCAGCGTAAGCGAGACTACTGTTTACGAGCAGTACTTC.

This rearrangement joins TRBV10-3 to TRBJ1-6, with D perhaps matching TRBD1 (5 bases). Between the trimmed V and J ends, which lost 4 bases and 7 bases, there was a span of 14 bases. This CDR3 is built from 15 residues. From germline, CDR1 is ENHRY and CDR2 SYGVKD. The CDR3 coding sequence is TGTGCCATCAGTGGGGGGGACTATCAAAATTCACCCCTCCACTTT. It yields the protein CAISGGDYQNSPLHF.

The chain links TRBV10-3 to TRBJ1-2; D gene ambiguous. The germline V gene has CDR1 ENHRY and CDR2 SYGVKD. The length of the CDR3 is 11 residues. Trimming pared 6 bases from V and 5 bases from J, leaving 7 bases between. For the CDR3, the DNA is TGTGCCATCAGACTAGAGTATGGCTACACCTTC. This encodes CAIRLEYGYTF.

The CDR3 DNA sequence: TGTGCCAGCAGCTTAGGTTCCGGGAGGATATACAATGAGCAGTTCTTC. This encodes CASSLGSGRIYNEQFF. V and J are TRBV7-8 and TRBJ2-1, with 7 bases lining up with TRBD2. The CDR3 is 16 amino acids. The V segment lost 1 base and the J segment 4 bases; nucleotides outside the gene matches: 7. Germline V gene lookup returns CDR1 SGHVS and CDR2 FQNEAQ.

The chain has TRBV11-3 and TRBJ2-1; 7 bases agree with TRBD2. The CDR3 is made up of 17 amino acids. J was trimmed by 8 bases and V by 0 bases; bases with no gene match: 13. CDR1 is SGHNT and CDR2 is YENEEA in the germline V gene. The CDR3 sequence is CASSLEGGRAGRDEQFF. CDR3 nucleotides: TGTGCCAGCAGCTTAGAGGGTGGGAGGGCCGGTCGCGATGAGCAGTTCTTC.

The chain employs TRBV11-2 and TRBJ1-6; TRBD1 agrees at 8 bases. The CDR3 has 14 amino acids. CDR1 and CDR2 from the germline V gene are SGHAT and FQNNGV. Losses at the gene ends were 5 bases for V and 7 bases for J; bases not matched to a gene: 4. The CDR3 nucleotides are TGTGCCAGCAGCCGGGACAGGCAAAATTCACCCCTCCACTTT. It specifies CASSRDRQNSPLHF.

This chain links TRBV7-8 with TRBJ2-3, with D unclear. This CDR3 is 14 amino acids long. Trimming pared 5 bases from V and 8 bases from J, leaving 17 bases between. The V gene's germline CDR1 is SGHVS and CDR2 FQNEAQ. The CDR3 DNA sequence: TGTGCCAGCAGCCAAGAGCTCGGCCTTTCTACGCAGTATTTT. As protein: CASSQELGLSTQYF.

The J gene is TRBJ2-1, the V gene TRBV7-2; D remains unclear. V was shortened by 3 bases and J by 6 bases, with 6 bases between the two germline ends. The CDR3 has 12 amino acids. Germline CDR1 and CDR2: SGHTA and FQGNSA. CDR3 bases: TGTGCCAGCAGCTTTGTCCGCAATGAGCAGTTCTTC. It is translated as CASSFVRNEQFF.

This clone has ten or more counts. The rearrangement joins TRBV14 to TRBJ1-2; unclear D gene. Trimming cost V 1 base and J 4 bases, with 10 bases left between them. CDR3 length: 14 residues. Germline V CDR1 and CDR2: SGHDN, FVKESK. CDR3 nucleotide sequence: TGTGCCAGCAGCCAAGGTCGGCGGTCCTATGGCTACACCTTC. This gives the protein CASSQGRRSYGYTF.

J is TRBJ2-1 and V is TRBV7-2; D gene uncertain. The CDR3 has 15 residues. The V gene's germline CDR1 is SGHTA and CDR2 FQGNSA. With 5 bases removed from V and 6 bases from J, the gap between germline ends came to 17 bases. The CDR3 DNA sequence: TGTGCCAGCAGCCCGGGTTTGGCCTTTGGCAATGAGCAGTTCTTC. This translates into CASSPGLAFGNEQFF.

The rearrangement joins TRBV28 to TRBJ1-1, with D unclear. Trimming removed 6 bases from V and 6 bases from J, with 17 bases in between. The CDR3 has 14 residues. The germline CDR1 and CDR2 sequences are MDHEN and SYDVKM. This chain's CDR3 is CASSPPGKAPEAFF. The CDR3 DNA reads TGTGCCAGCAGCCCTCCCGGGAAGGCTCCTGAAGCTTTCTTT.

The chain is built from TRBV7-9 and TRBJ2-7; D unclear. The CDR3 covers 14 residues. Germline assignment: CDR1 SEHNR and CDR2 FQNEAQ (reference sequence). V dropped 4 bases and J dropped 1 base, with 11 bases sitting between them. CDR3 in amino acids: CASSSLGLSYEQYF. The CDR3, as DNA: TGTGCCAGCAGCTCCCTAGGATTGTCCTACGAGCAGTACTTC.

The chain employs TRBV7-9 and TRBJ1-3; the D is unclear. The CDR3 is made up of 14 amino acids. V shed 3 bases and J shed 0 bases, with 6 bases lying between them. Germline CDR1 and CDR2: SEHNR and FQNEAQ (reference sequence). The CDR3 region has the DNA TGTGCCAGCAGCTTCGCAGACTCTGGAAACACCATATATTTT. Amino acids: CASSFADSGNTIYF.